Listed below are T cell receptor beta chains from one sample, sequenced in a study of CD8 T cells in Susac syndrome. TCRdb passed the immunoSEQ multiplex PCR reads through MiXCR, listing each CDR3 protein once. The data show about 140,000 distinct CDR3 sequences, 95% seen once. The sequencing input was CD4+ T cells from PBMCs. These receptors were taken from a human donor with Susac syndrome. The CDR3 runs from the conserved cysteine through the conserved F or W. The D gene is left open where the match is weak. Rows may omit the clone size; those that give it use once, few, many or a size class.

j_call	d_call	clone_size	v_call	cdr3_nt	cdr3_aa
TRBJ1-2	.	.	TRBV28	TGTGCCAGCAGTTTGCTCGGGGGGGTAGGAGGTGGCTACACCTTC	CASSLLGGVGGGYTF
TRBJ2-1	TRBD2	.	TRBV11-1	TGTGCCAGCAGCTCCCCAAGCGGGAGGCCCCATGAGCAGTTCTTC	CASSSPSGRPHEQFF
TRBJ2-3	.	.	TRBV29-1	TGCAGCGTTGAAACAGCCTACGGTACGCAGTATTTT	CSVETAYGTQYF
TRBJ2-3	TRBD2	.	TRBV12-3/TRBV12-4	TGTGCCAGCAGTTTAGCACTATTCTCTGCGGGAGGCGCAGATACGCAGTATTTT	CASSLALFSAGGADTQYF
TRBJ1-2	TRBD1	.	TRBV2	TGTGCCAGCAGACTTGACAGGGGCTATGGCTACACCTTC	CASRLDRGYGYTF
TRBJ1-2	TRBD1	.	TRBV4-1	TGCGCCAGCAGCCAACCTATTACCGGACAGGCGGGCGGCTACACCTTC	CASSQPITGQAGGYTF
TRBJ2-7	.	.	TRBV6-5	TGTGCCAGCAGCCCCAGGGGCCGGGGTTACGAGCAGTACTTC	CASSPRGRGYEQYF
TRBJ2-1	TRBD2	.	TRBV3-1	TGTGCCAGCAGTCCCAGCGGGGGTAGATACAATGAGCAGTTCTTC	CASSPSGGRYNEQFF
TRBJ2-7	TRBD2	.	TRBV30	TGTGCCTGGAAACGCGGGGGGGCCCTCTCCGAGCAGTACTTC	CAWKRGGALSEQYF
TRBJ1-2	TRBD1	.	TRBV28	TGTGCCAGCAGCTCGGGACAGGGATCCGGGGGCTACACCTTC	CASSSGQGSGGYTF
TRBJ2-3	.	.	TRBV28	TGTGCCAGCACCCCCGGCGGGATAGGGACAGATACGCAGTATTTT	CASTPGGIGTDTQYF
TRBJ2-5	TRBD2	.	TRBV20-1	TGCAGTGCTATCAGACTAGCGGGAGTACGGGAGACCCAGTACTTC	CSAIRLAGVRETQYF
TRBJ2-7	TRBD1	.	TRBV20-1	TGCAGTGCTACAGGGACAGGGCTCTCCTACGAGCAGTACTTC	CSATGTGLSYEQYF
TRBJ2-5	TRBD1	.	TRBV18	TGTGCCAGCTCACCGAGGACAGGACTTCAAGAGACCCAGTACTTC	CASSPRTGLQETQYF
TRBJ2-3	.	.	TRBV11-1	TGTGCCAGCAGCCCCCCGGGCGTAGATACGCAGTATTTT	CASSPPGVDTQYF
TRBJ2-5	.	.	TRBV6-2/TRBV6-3	TGTGCCAGCAGTCAATTGTCCCCGTTTCTGCCCCAGTACTTC	CASSQLSPFLPQYF
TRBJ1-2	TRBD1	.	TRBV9	TGTGCCAGCAGCGCTCAGGGACAGGGACGTTTTAACTATGGCTACACCTTC	CASSAQGQGRFNYGYTF
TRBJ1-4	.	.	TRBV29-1	TGCAGCGTAGGAGCCGCGGTTAATGAAAAACTGTTTTTT	CSVGAAVNEKLFF
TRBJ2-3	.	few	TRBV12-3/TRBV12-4	TGTGCCAGCAGTTTCGGCAGGGTGGCAGATACGCAGTATTTT	CASSFGRVADTQYF
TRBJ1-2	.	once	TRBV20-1	TGCAGTGCTCTTACAGGCTCCTATGGCTACACCTTC	CSALTGSYGYTF
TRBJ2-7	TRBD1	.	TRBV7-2	TGTGCCAGCAGCCCCGGACAGGGACTTGTCTACGAGCAGTACTTC	CASSPGQGLVYEQYF
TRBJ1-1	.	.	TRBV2	TGTGCCAGCAAGGACGCCGGGGGGACTGAAGCTTTCTTT	CASKDAGGTEAFF
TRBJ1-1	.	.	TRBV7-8	TGTGCCAGCAGCCACCTCGAGGCTGAAGCTTTCTTT	CASSHLEAEAFF
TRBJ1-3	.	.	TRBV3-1	TGTGCCAGCAGCCAAGAGAGGAGGACCATATATTTT	CASSQERRTIYF
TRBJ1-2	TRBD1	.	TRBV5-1	TGCGCCAGCAACCCGGGACAGAACTATGGCTACACCTTC	CASNPGQNYGYTF
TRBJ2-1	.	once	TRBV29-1	TGCAGCGTTGTTCCACGGGAACTCTACAATGAGCAGTTCTTC	CSVVPRELYNEQFF
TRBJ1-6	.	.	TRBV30	TGTGCCTGGAGTGCCTACTTTAACAGGGCTTTGGATTCACCCCTCCACTTT	CAWSAYFNRALDSPLHF
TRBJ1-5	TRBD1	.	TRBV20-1	TGCAGTGTTGTGCTATCCGGGACAGGGGTTACTCGGGGTCAGCCCCAGCATTTT	CSVVLSGTGVTRGQPQHF
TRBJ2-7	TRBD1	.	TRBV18	TGTGCCAGCTCACCTACTCAGGGGGCCCTCTACGAGCAGTACTTC	CASSPTQGALYEQYF
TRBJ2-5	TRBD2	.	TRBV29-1	TGCAGCGCCAGACTAGCGGGGGCCACAGCCCAGTACTTC	CSARLAGATAQYF
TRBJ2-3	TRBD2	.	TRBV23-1	TGCGCCAGCAGTCGAAGGGAGCGGGAGGATTCAGATACGCAGTATTTT	CASSRREREDSDTQYF